A single TCR beta chain is shown here with its context. Its antigen is still unknown. There are no base qualities to consult, and no much larger clone falls within one base. The CDR3 starts with the cysteine, ends with the phenylalanine, and has 14 residues. Here the CDR3 DNA is all that survives: 42 bases in frame from base 1. V drops 2 bases and J drops 5 bases, leaving 15 bases in between. The germline V gene (reference sequence) gives CDR1 as DFQATT and CDR2 as SNEGSKA. The library was made by 5' RACE. For sequencing, an Illumina HiSeq 2500 was employed. The second PCR ran for roughly 6 to 11 cycles and used a J-beta primer mix along with a sample-barcoded 5' primer. A template-switch 5' adaptor carrying 12 random nucleotides introduced a unique molecular identifier onto each TCR beta cDNA molecule. Each sample yielded at least 3 million CDR3-containing paired-end reads. First-strand cDNA synthesis was performed from all RNA using the Mint cDNA synthesis kit, with priming by a TRBC-specific oligonucleotide. Following uracil-DNA glycosylase treatment, all cDNA underwent a first 18-cycle PCR with the universal primers M1SS and BC2_uni_R. The published analysis was carried out like this. Each sample was normalized by randomly selecting 1 million high-quality reads, each carrying a distinct molecular identifier. Reads with shared molecular identifiers were discarded instead of being binned into consensus sequences. MiTCR, run with a Q25 quality threshold and the strictest error-elimination algorithm, handled CDR3 identification, clonotype clustering and error correction. A nonparametric unseen species model with Euler transformation was used to estimate lower-bound total TCR beta diversity. The raw public data were reprocessed by TCRdb itself: fastp quality trimming at Q25, MiXCR clonotype calling, in-frame beta chains only. Each record represents a unique CDR3 protein, reported with the most common genes and DNA among its rows. In this record, the V and J calls reflect TCRdb's handling and not the investigators' own analysis. The sample records about 1 million distinct CDR3 sequences, roughly 45% of which are singletons. The leading ten clones occupy approximately 17% of the sample.

The source of the sample is a study of blood T cells in healthy people across ages (dated by TCRdb to about 2015). General notes on the study: In model experiments, template switching captured about one uniquely barcoded TCR beta cDNA molecule for every two T cells. The study measured age-related changes in TCR beta repertoire diversity using deep sequencing normalized with unique cDNA molecular identifiers. The donors were split into four age groups: young (average about 16 years), middle-aged (39), aged (approximately 59) and long-lived (under 90). Donors of different ages were randomly distributed across sequencing lanes to avoid experimental bias. Using the same blood draw, the study looked at two additional independent replicas of 1 million unique cDNA reads for two donors, one aged 18 to 30 and the other aged 80 or older. The research as a whole found: Estimates of total diversity based on one million sequenced T cells were regarded as lower bounds and as underestimates. There was a strong correlation between observed TCR beta diversity and the percentage of naive T cells measured by flow cytometry. Observed TCR beta diversity per million T cells fell roughly linearly with age, and a significant reduction was already apparent by age about 43. Compared with the aged group, more naive CD4+ T cells, fewer expanded clones and increased TCR diversity were shown by the long-lived group, suggesting age selection. Donor CMV infection status was unknown, potentially confounding age-related changes in expanded clonotypes. Bulk unsorted PBMC profiling prevented conclusive comparison of naive and antigen-experienced compartments.

Donors were 39 systemically healthy Caucasian individuals from Russia aged roughly 6 to 90 years. Roughly 11 milliliters of peripheral blood were drawn from each donor into EDTA-treated Vacutainer tubes. Ficoll-Paque density-gradient centrifugation was used to isolate PBMCs, with at least 7 million obtained per sample. Total RNA was extracted from PBMCs with Trizol reagent, with at least 5.5 micrograms obtained per sample. For every donor, an aliquot of PBMCs went through flow cytometry to measure the percentages of naive CD45RAhigh/CD27high T cells. Rearrangement joined TRBV20-1 to TRBJ2-5, and TRBD1 may be the D gene, going by 6 matching bases. Sequenced input: blood. The TCR originated in a woman aged 60-70 years in good health. The base sequence is TGCAGTGCTAGAAGTACAGGGTCAGGGGAGACCCAGTACTTC. This gives the protein CSARSTGSGETQYF.